Ten or more counts support the clone carrying this T cell receptor (beta chain). This CDR3 is built from 13 residues. Germline V CDR1 and CDR2: SGHRS, YFSETQ. The V end was cut by 0 bases, the J end by 6 bases, with 10 bases between. The data were obtained in a study of regulatory T cells in long-lasting Graves disease. TCR beta libraries were built with iRepertoire HTBI primers and Arm-PCR of CDR3 regions. TCRdb analysed the multiplex PCR reads with MiXCR anew, one entry per CDR3 protein. Altogether about 400,000 distinct CDR3 sequences are present, 15% to 20% being singletons, with the ten largest covering 20%. Described time point: newly diagnosed GD, antithyroid drugs for less than 3 months. Scientists built the TCR library using RNA that was extracted from PBMCs. These data also featured in a second study, about T cells in Graves' hyperthyroidism and ophthalmopathy. That investigation notes: Ophthalmopathy was separated from stable hyperthyroidism by a 13 V-J model.

Sequenced here: peripheral blood mononuclear cells (PBMCs), sampled at new diagnosis, from a patient treated with antithyroid drugs. This TCR came from a young woman with Graves disease. This chain joins TRBV5-1 and TRBJ2-7; maybe TRBD1 (5 bases). The CDR3, as DNA: TGCGCCAGCAGCTTGGTAAGGGGCAGCGAGCAGTACTTC. It specifies CASSLVRGSEQYF. Full variable domain (missing parts from reference TRBV5-1 and TRBJ2-7): KAGVTQTPRYLIKTRGQQVTLSCSPISGHRSVSWYQQTPGQGLQFLFEYFSETQRNKGNFPGRFSGRQFSNSRSEMNVSTLELGDSALYLCASSLVRGSEQYFGPGTRLTVT.